What follows are 20 T cell receptor beta chains derived from one specimen sequenced in a study of T-cell reconstitution after alpha-beta-depleted transplantation in children. Unique molecular identifiers were incorporated when the TCRbeta library was constructed. TCRdb re-called the PCR reads with MiXCR, one entry per CDR3 protein. The table has more than 200,000 distinct CDR3 sequences, roughly 25% seen once. Sample: PBMCs, mostly from graft donor cells, taken 360 days after TCRalphabeta/CD19-depleted stem cell transplant. The receptors were sampled from a female patient aged 2-9 years who had a stem cell transplant for congenital amegakaryocytic thrombocytopenia, so the T cells may come from the graft donor.

This clonotype has more than one count but fewer than ten. This chain uses TRBV7-9 with TRBJ1-1, with 7 bases identical to TRBD1. The V segment lost 1 base and the J segment 5 bases; nucleotides outside the gene matches: 13. The CDR3 consists of 17 residues. Germline V lookup: CDR1 SEHNR, CDR2 FQNEAQ (reference sequence). CDR3 bases: TGTGCCAGCAGCTTAGGGGTGGGGGTGTCAGGGGGGACTGAAGCTTTCTTT. Translated: CASSLGVGVSGGTEAFF.

The chain employs TRBV5-1 and TRBJ2-3; 9 bases line up with TRBD2. Germline CDR1 reads SGHRS; CDR2 reads YFSETQ. This CDR3 comprises 15 residues. The ends lost 3 bases at V and 2 bases at J; junction bases unmatched: 4. The CDR3, as DNA: TGCGCCAGCAGCTCTGGACTAGCGACCACAGATACGCAGTATTTT. Translation gives CASSSGLATTDTQYF. The entire variable domain, with the rest obtained from reference TRBV5-1 and TRBJ2-3, is as follows: KAGVTQTPRYLIKTRGQQVTLSCSPISGHRSVSWYQQTPGQGLQFLFEYFSETQRNKGNFPGRFSGRQFSNSRSEMNVSTLELGDSALYLCASSSGLATTDTQYFGPGTRLTVL.

This clonotype has more than one count but fewer than ten. V gene TRBV4-2 combines with J gene TRBJ2-1, with unresolved D. The CDR3 length is 11 residues. V was trimmed by 0 bases and J by 6 bases, leaving 0 bases between them. Per the germline V gene, CDR1 is LGHNA and CDR2 is YNFKEQ. The CDR3, as DNA: TGTGCCAGCAGCCAAGACAATGAGCAGTTCTTC. It translates to CASSQDNEQFF.

This clonotype was found once. V and J are TRBV10-3 and TRBJ2-7; D possibly corresponds to TRBD2 (5 bases). CDR3 length: 16 residues. Germline V gene lookup returns CDR1 ENHRY and CDR2 SYGVKD. Deletions cut 2 bases from V and 0 bases from J, with 14 bases between. The CDR3 loop is CAISEPLKAGSYEQYF. Written as DNA, the CDR3 is TGTGCCATCAGTGAGCCACTAAAGGCGGGCTCCTACGAGCAGTACTTC.

The chain uses TRBV7-2 and TRBJ2-1, with D perhaps TRBD2 (6 bases). Germline CDR1 and CDR2: SGHTA and FQGNSA. The CDR3 runs 15 residues. The ends were cut back, 5 bases at V and 8 bases at J, with 19 bases in the middle. DNA of the CDR3: TGTGCCAGCAGCCCGACCTTGCGGAGGGGCTATGAGCAGTTCTTC. Translation gives CASSPTLRRGYEQFF.

This clonotype turned up a few times. The CDR3 spells CATHFEQYF. In nucleotides, the CDR3 is TGTGCCACCCACTTCGAGCAGTACTTC. The J gene is TRBJ2-7, the V gene TRBV28; D call uncertain. Germline lookup yields CDR1 MDHEN and CDR2 SYDVKM. The CDR3 loop spans 9 amino acids. Trimming took 10 bases from V and 6 from J, leaving 7 bases between them.

This clonotype was observed a few times. The chain combines TRBV12-3 or TRBV12-4 with TRBJ2-3; 10 bases map to TRBD2. This CDR3 has 15 amino acids. Trimming at V came to 3 bases and at J to 5 bases, leaving 5 bases not matched to a gene. The CDR3: CASSLSSGRVDTQYF. DNA for the CDR3: TGTGCCAGCAGTTTGTCTAGCGGGAGAGTAGATACGCAGTATTTT.

This clonotype occurred a few times. This CDR3 is CASSSLGDGMGTQYF. The CDR3 DNA reads as TGTGCCAGCAGCTCCCTGGGGGACGGGATGGGGACCCAGTACTTC. The rearrangement joins TRBV9 to TRBJ2-5; the D gene could be TRBD1 or TRBD2 (5 bases each). V lost 4 bases to trimming and J lost 7 bases, with 20 bases between them. Germline-derived CDR1 and CDR2 are SGDLS and YYNGEE. The CDR3 totals 15 residues.

This clonotype appeared a few times. The chain combines TRBV2 with TRBJ1-5; the D is unclear. The germline V and J ends were trimmed by 7 bases and 0 bases, with 10 bases remaining between them. The CDR3 sequence is 14 residues long. CDR1 and CDR2 from the germline V gene are SNHLY and FYNNEI. The CDR3 DNA sequence: TGTGCCAGCACGGTCCGGGGTAGCAATCAGCCCCAGCATTTT. Amino acids: CASTVRGSNQPQHF.

This sequence joins TRBV5-1 and TRBJ2-7; D is uncertain. Trimming left V 0 bases short and J 1 base short, with 11 bases between. The CDR3 spans 15 residues. Per germline, CDR1 SGHRS and CDR2 YFSETQ. CDR3 bases: TGCGCCAGCAGCTTGGGTCTGGGCCATTCCTACGAGCAGTACTTC. It yields the protein CASSLGLGHSYEQYF.

This clonotype was found a few times. CDR3 sequence reads: CASSKGGGNEQYF. The CDR3, as DNA: TGTGCCAGCAGCAAGGGCGGGGGTAACGAGCAGTACTTC. The chain joins TRBV7-9 to TRBJ2-7; 7 nucleotides match TRBD2. The CDR3 covers 13 residues. V gave up 5 bases and J gave up 5 bases; unmatched junction bases: 6. Germline V gene lookup returns CDR1 SEHNR and CDR2 FQNEAQ (reference sequence).

Many counts were recorded for this clonotype. The chain uses TRBV25-1 and TRBJ1-1; no definite D call. Germline V gives CDR1 MGHDK, CDR2 SYGVNS. This CDR3 spans 15 amino acids. V shed 2 bases and J shed 3 bases, with 13 bases lying between them. CDR3 sequence reads: CASSEGSGWDTEAFF. In nucleotides, the CDR3 is TGTGCCAGCAGTGAAGGGTCCGGATGGGACACTGAAGCTTTCTTT.

This clonotype was seen ten or more times. The chain has TRBV7-2 and TRBJ2-7; D remains unclear. V shed 2 bases and J shed 0 bases, with 8 bases lying between them. CDR3 length: 14 amino acids. Germline CDR1 is SGHTA and CDR2 is FQGNSA. This CDR3 is CASSLFSYSYEQYF. CDR3 nucleotide sequence: TGTGCCAGCAGCTTATTCTCCTACTCCTACGAGCAGTACTTC.

This clonotype has more than one count but fewer than ten. The chain is built from TRBV7-3 and TRBJ2-3, with 11 bases matching TRBD2. Germline CDR1 is SGHTA and CDR2 is FQGTGA. CDR3 length: 16 residues. The junction had 8 bases not matched to a gene; V was cut back by 5 bases and J by 4 bases. DNA for the CDR3: TGTGCCAGCAGCCTTAGCGGGAGGGCCTTTGCAGATACGCAGTATTTT. Translation gives CASSLSGRAFADTQYF. The full variable domain, in which reference TRBV7-3 and TRBJ2-3 provide the parts outside the CDR3, is GAGVSQTPSNKVTEKGKYVELRCDPISGHTALYWYRQSLGQGPEFLIYFQGTGAADDSGLPNDRFFAVRPEGSVSTLKIQRTERGDSAVYLCASSLSGRAFADTQYFGPGTRLTVL.

This clonotype was observed a few times. The rearrangement joins TRBV3-1 to TRBJ2-2, with D possibly being TRBD1 or TRBD2 (5 bases each). The CDR3 extends over 17 amino acids. From germline, CDR1 is LGHDT and CDR2 YNNKEL (reference sequence). Trimming removed 0 bases from V and 2 bases from J, with 13 bases in between. CDR3 residues: CASSQDRGRTNTGELFF. The CDR3 DNA reads as TGTGCCAGCAGCCAAGATCGGGGCAGAACCAACACCGGGGAGCTGTTTTTT.

This clonotype was detected only a few times. The V gene is TRBV20-1, the J gene TRBJ2-3, with D uncertain. The CDR3 contains 14 residues. With 3 bases removed from V and 0 bases from J, the gap between germline ends came to 10 bases. In germline, CDR1 is DFQATT, CDR2 SNEGSKA (reference sequence). The CDR3 reads CSARQITSTDTQYF. As DNA, the CDR3 is TGCAGTGCTAGGCAGATCACTAGCACAGATACGCAGTATTTT.

This clonotype was seen a few times. The rearrangement uses TRBV20-1 and TRBJ2-3; D possibly corresponds to TRBD2 (6 bases). Germline CDR1 DFQATT, CDR2 SNEGSKA (reference sequence). The CDR3 sequence is 17 residues long. Trimming shortened V by 5 bases and J by 1 base, and 22 bases separated the two germline ends. CDR3 DNA: TGCAGTGCTGTGCCGAGCTCAGGAGGGATGGGCACAGATACGCAGTATTTT. It translates to CSAVPSSGGMGTDTQYF.

This chain uses TRBV5-1 with TRBJ1-3; D not certain. The ends were cut back, 4 bases at V and 0 bases at J, with 8 bases in the middle. The CDR3 extends over 14 amino acids. CDR1 is SGHRS, CDR2 YFSETQ, per germline. CDR3 in DNA: TGCGCCAGCAGCCCCGGGGTCTCTGGAAACACCATATATTTT. This codes for CASSPGVSGNTIYF.

This clonotype has a count of ten or more. DNA of the CDR3: TGCACCGCCCGGACAGGGTCCAATGAGCAGTTCTTC. Its translation is CTARTGSNEQFF. This chain uses TRBV29-1 with TRBJ2-1; 8 positions agree with TRBD1. In germline, CDR1 is SQVTM, CDR2 ANQGSEA. This CDR3 has 12 amino acids.

The chain employs TRBV30 and TRBJ1-3; D remains unclear. Trimming took off 3 bases at V and 1 base at J, with 10 bases between the two ends. The CDR3 is made up of 14 amino acids. Germline V gene lookup returns CDR1 GTSNPN and CDR2 SVGIG (reference sequence). CDR3 DNA: TGTGCCTGGAGAATGGCCTCTTCTGGAAACACCATATATTTT. Protein: CAWRMASSGNTIYF.